Each of the 12 T cell receptor beta chains below was sequenced from the same sample in a study of beta chain features in type 1 diabetes. These receptors are not linked to any known antigen. The entirety of the isolated RNA underwent reverse transcription, so expressed TCRB transcripts were sequenced. Generated by immunoSEQ multiplex PCR, the TCRdb table keeps only in-frame clones and is missing some. The sample lists over 200,000 clones, around 9.9% occurring once. General study points: Significant though moderate, a shortening of TCRB CDR3s appeared in all four CD4+ subsets of Type 1 diabetes patients.

Material: naive CD4+ T cells from blood. The receptors were gathered from a man under 40 with type 1 diabetes.

This clone occurred a few times. The rearrangement joins TRBV2 to TRBJ1-2, with 8 bases identical to TRBD1. The J segment lost 4 bases and the V segment lost 8 bases, leaving 12 bases of the junction unmatched. CDR3 length: 15 amino acids. Germline V gene data show CDR1 as SNHLY and CDR2 as FYNNEI. The CDR3 here is CASVSITGGFYGYTF. The CDR3 DNA sequence: TGTGCCAGCGTCAGCATTACAGGGGGGTTCTATGGCTACACCTTC. The entire variable domain, with the rest obtained from reference TRBV2 and TRBJ1-2, is as follows: EPEVTQTPSHQVTQMGQEVILRCVPISNHLYFYWYRQILGQKVEFLVSFYNNEISEKSEIFDDQFSVERPDGSNFTLKIRSTKLEDSAMYFCASVSITGGFYGYTFGSGTRLTVV.

The chain has TRBV9 and TRBJ2-1, with 12 bases lining up with TRBD2. The CDR3 totals 15 residues. Unmatched junction bases numbered 10, after V lost 7 bases and J lost 8 bases. In germline, CDR1 is SGDLS, CDR2 YYNGEE. CDR3 bases: TGTGCCAGCGGAGGACTAGCGGGGAGGACCGATGAGCAGTTCTTC. The encoded protein is CASGGLAGRTDEQFF.

This chain joins TRBV30 and TRBJ1-2; TRBD1 matches 7 bases. The length of the CDR3 is 15 residues. The J segment lost 3 bases and the V segment lost 7 bases, leaving 14 bases of the junction unmatched. The germline CDR1 and CDR2 sequences are GTSNPN and SVGIG (reference sequence). The DNA for the CDR3 is TGTGCCTTGACAGGGTGGGGAGTGTCGGACTATGGCTACACCTTC. Protein sequence: CALTGWGVSDYGYTF. Full variable domain (missing parts from reference TRBV30 and TRBJ1-2): SQTIHQWPATLVQPVGSPLSLECTVEGTSNPNLYWYRQAAGRGLQLLFYSVGIGQISSEVPQNLSASRPQDRQFILSSKKLLLSDSGFYLCALTGWGVSDYGYTFGSGTRLTVV.

Only a few counts were recorded for this clone. The chain carries TRBV2 and TRBJ1-5; no firm D call. Germline V lookup: CDR1 SNHLY, CDR2 FYNNEI. The CDR3 runs to 15 residues. V dropped 6 bases and J dropped 5 bases, with 17 bases sitting between them. In nucleotides, the CDR3 is TGTGCCAGCAGCCCCCCCCCGGGTCGCGATCAGCCCCAGCATTTT. It specifies CASSPPPGRDQPQHF.

The chain combines TRBV19 with TRBJ2-7; D unresolved. There are 13 residues in the CDR3. The V gene's germline CDR1 is LNHDA and CDR2 SQIVND (reference sequence). Trimming pared 4 bases from V and 2 bases from J, leaving 9 bases between. CDR3 in amino acids: CASSTAEAYEQYF. The CDR3 nucleotides read TGTGCCAGTAGTACGGCGGAAGCCTACGAGCAGTACTTC.

The rearrangement uses TRBV4-3 and TRBJ2-3; D perhaps matches TRBD1 (7 bases). Trimming removed 1 base at V and 5 bases at J, with 10 bases between. The CDR3 is made up of 14 amino acids. Germline assignment: CDR1 LGHNA and CDR2 YSLEER. The CDR3 DNA reads as TGCGCCAGCAGCCAAGGACAGGGAGGAGATACGCAGTATTTT. This translates into CASSQGQGGDTQYF.

A few counts support this clone. The chain employs TRBV6-4 and TRBJ1-1; D is possibly TRBD1 (6 bases). This CDR3 spans 13 amino acids. Germline CDR1 MRHNA, CDR2 SNTAGT. Trimming took off 5 bases at V and 1 base at J, with 8 bases between the two ends. CDR3 protein: CASSMTGNTEAFF. CDR3 nucleotides: TGTGCCAGCAGTATGACAGGGAACACTGAAGCTTTCTTT.

This clone occurred a few times. This rearrangement joins TRBV5-1 to TRBJ1-1; 9 nucleotides align to TRBD1. This CDR3 contains 13 residues. The J segment lost 6 bases and the V segment lost 4 bases, leaving 4 bases of the junction unmatched. CDR1 is SGHRS and CDR2 is YFSETQ in the germline V gene. The CDR3 DNA is TGCGCCAGCAGCGCCGGGACAGGGCCTGAAGCTTTCTTT. It yields the protein CASSAGTGPEAFF.

The chain combines TRBV18 with TRBJ1-6, with TRBD1 matching over 7 bases. The CDR3 loop spans 15 amino acids. The germline CDR1 and CDR2 sequences are KGHSH and LQKENI. Trimming cost V 6 bases and J 6 bases; bases outside gene matches: 8. CDR3 sequence reads: CASSRQGVGNSPLHF. The DNA of the CDR3 is TGTGCCAGCTCCCGACAGGGTGTGGGTAATTCACCCCTCCACTTT.

The chain is built from TRBV9 and TRBJ2-5; D is ambiguous. CDR1 and CDR2 (germline): SGDLS, YYNGEE. The CDR3 has 12 amino acids. Trimming removed 0 bases at V and 5 bases at J, with 5 bases between. In nucleotides, the CDR3 is TGTGCCAGCAGCGTAGAACGGGAGACCCAGTACTTC. Amino acid sequence: CASSVERETQYF.

The J gene is TRBJ2-5, the V gene TRBV19, with 9 bases lining up with TRBD1. Germline loops: CDR1 LNHDA, CDR2 SQIVND (reference sequence). The CDR3 has 16 residues. V was pared by 3 bases and J by 5 bases, with 10 bases of the junction left unmatched. CDR3 sequence reads: CASSILTGTGMETQYF. In DNA form, the CDR3 reads TGTGCCAGTAGTATTCTCACCGGGACAGGGATGGAGACCCAGTACTTC.

Turning to this clone: One end of the junction is discordant with germline, which a read error may explain. The genes are TRBV5-6 and TRBJ1-2; D not resolved. This CDR3 region has 12 residues. From germline, CDR1 is SGHDT and CDR2 YYEEEE. Here the CDR3 reads CASSLDGVTIFF. CDR3 bases: TGTGCCAGCAGCTTGGACGGGGTCACCATCTTCTTC.